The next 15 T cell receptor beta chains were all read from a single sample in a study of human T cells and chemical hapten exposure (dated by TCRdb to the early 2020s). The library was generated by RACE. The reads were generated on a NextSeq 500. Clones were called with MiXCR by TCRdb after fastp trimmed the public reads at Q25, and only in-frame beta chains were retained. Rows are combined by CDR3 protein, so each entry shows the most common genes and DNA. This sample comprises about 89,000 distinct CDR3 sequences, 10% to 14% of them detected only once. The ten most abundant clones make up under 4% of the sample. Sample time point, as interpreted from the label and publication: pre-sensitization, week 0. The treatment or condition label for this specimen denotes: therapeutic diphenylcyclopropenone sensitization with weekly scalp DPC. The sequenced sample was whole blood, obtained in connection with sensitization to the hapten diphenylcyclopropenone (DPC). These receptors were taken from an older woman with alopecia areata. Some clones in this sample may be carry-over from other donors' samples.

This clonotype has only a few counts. In DNA form, the CDR3 reads TGCAGTGTCCGCCCCCGGGACAGGGACCACGAGCAGTACTTC. Protein: CSVRPRDRDHEQYF. This rearrangement joins TRBV20-1 to TRBJ2-7; 9 positions match TRBD1. The CDR3 length is 14 residues. Germline assignment: CDR1 DFQATT and CDR2 SNEGSKA (reference sequence). Germline trimming cut 7 bases from V and 5 bases from J; bases unmatched to any gene: 12.

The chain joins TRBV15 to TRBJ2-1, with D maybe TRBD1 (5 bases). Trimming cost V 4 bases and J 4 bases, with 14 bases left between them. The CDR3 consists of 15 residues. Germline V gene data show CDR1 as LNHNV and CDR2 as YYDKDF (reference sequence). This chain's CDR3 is CATSTRQSSYNEQFF. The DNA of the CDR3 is TGTGCCACCAGCACGCGACAGTCTAGTTACAATGAGCAGTTCTTC.

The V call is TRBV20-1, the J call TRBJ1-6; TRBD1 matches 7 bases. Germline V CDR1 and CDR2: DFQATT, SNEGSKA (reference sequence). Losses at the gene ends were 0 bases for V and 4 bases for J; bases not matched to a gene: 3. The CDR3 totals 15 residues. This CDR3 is CSARDRQGYNSPLHF. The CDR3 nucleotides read TGCAGTGCTAGAGACCGACAGGGATATAATTCACCCCTCCACTTT.

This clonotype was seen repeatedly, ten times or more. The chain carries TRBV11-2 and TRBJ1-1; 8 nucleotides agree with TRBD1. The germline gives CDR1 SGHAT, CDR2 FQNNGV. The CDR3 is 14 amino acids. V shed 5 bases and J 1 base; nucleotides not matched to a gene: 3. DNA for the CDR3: TGTGCCAGCAGCCCTGACAGGGGGAACACTGAAGCTTTCTTT. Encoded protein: CASSPDRGNTEAFF.

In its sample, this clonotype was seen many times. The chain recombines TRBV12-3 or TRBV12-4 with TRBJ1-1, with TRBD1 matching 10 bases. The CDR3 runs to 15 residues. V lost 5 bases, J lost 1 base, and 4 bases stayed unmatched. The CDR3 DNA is TGTGCCAGCAGTCGACAGGGGGCTTGGAACACTGAAGCTTTCTTT. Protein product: CASSRQGAWNTEAFF.

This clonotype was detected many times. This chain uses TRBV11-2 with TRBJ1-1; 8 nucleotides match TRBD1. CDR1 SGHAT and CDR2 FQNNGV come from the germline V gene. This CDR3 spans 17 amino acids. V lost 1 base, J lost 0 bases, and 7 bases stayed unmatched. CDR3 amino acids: CASSLGYRGMMNTEAFF. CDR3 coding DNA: TGTGCCAGCAGCTTAGGTTACAGGGGGATGATGAACACTGAAGCTTTCTTT.

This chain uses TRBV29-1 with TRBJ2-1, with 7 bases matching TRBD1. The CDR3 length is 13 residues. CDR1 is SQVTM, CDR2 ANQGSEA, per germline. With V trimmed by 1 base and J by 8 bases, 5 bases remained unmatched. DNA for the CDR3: TGCAGCGTTGAAGCTGACAGGGCGGATGAGCAGTTCTTC. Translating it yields CSVEADRADEQFF.

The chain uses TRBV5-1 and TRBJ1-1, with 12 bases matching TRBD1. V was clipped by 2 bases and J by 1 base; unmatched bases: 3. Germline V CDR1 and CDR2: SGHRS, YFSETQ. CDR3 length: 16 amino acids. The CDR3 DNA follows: TGCGCCAGCAGCTTCGGGACAGGGGGCGAGAACACTGAAGCTTTCTTT. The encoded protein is CASSFGTGGENTEAFF.

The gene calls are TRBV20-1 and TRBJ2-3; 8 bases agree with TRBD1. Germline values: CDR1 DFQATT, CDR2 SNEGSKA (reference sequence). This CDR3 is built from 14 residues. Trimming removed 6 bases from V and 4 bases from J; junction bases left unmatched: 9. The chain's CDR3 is CSAKPPGGADTQYF. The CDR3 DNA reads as TGCAGTGCCAAGCCCCCAGGGGGCGCAGATACGCAGTATTTT.

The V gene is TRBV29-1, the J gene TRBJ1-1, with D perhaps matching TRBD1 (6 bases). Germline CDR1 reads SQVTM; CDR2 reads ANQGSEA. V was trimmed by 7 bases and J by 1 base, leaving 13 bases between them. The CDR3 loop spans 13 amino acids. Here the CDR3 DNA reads TGCAGCGCCGGACAGCATAAGAACACTGAAGCTTTCTTT. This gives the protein CSAGQHKNTEAFF. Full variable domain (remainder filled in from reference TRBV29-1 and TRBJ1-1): SAVISQKPSRDICQRGTSLTIQCQVDSQVTMMFWYRQQPGQSLTLIATANQGSEATYESGFVIDKFPISRPNLTFSTLTVSNMSPEDSSIYLCSAGQHKNTEAFFGQGTRLTVV.

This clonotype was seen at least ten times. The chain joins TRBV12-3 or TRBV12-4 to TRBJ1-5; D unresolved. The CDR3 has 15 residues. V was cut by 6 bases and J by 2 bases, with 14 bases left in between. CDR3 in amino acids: CASRRRAEGNQPQHF. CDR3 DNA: TGTGCCAGCAGAAGGAGGGCAGAAGGCAATCAGCCCCAGCATTTT.

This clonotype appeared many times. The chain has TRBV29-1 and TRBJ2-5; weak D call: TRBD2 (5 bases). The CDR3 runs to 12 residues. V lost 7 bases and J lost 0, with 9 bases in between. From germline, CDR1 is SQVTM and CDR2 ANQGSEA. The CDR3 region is CSGGQDQETQYF. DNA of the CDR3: TGCAGCGGAGGGCAGGACCAAGAGACCCAGTACTTC.

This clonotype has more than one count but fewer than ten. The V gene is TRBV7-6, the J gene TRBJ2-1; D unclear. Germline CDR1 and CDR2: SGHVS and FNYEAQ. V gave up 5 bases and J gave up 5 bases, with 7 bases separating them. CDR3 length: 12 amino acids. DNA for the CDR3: TGTGCCAGCAGCGGCTCTCACAATGAGCAGTTCTTC. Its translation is CASSGSHNEQFF.

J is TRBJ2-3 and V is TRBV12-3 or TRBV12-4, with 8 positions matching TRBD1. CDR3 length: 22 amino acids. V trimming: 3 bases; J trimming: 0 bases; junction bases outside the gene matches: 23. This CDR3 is CASSLRDRFPLIHDYSTDTQYF. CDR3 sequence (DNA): TGTGCCAGCAGTTTGCGGGACAGGTTCCCCCTTATCCACGATTATAGCACAGATACGCAGTATTTT.

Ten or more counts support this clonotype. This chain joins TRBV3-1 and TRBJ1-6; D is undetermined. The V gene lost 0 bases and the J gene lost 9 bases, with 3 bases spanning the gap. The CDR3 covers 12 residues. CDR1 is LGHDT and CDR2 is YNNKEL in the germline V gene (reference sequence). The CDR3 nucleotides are TGTGCCAGCAGCCAAGACTTTTCACCCCTCCACTTT. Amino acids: CASSQDFSPLHF. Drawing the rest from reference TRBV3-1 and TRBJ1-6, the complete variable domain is DTAVSQTPKYLVTQMGNDKSIKCEQNLGHDTMYWYKQDSKKFLKIMFSYNNKELIINETVPNRFSPKSPDKAHLNLHINSLELGDSAVYFCASSQDFSPLHFGNGTRLTVT.